Listed below are T cell receptor beta chains from one sample, sequenced in a study of T cells in Graves' hyperthyroidism and ophthalmopathy. TCRdb itself ran the multiplex PCR reads through MiXCR, one entry per CDR3 protein. The data show roughly 640,000 distinct CDR3 sequences, with about a sixth seen just once and less than 3.5% held by the top ten. Sample: blood. Receptors were obtained from a woman aged 40 to 50 with Graves' ophthalmopathy. Both conserved end residues are part of each CDR3. The D gene is left open where the match is weak. Size is omitted from some rows. Given values are once, few, many or a class for expanded clones.

TRBJ1-1 NA TRBV9 NA CASSVAEAGRSEAFF TGTGCCAGCAGCGTAGCGGAGGCGGGGAGGTCTGAAGCTTTCTTT
TRBJ1-1 NA TRBV20-1 many CSAPTALNTEAFF TGCAGTGCCCCCACAGCTTTGAACACTGAAGCTTTCTTT
TRBJ2-1 TRBD2 TRBV6-1 many CASSELAGGPSEQFF TGTGCCAGCAGTGAACTAGCGGGGGGGCCCAGTGAGCAGTTCTTC
TRBJ1-5 TRBD1 TRBV6-1 NA CASRGTALIYQPQHF TGTGCCAGCAGGGGGACAGCCCTAATTTATCAGCCCCAGCATTTT
TRBJ1-1 NA TRBV20-1 NA CSLIAGTVNTEAFF TGCAGCCTTATTGCCGGGACGGTGAACACTGAAGCTTTCTTT
TRBJ2-5 TRBD2 TRBV20-1 many CSADDSGRQWGRETQYF TGCAGTGCCGACGATAGCGGGAGGCAATGGGGACGGGAGACCCAGTACTTC
TRBJ2-7 NA TRBV20-1 few CSAPDYGEQYF TGCAGTGCTCCGGATTATGGTGAGCAGTACTTC
TRBJ2-1 NA TRBV27 once CASRAGQNNEQFF TGTGCCAGCAGGGCGGGACAAAACAATGAGCAGTTCTTC
TRBJ2-2 NA TRBV3-1 NA CASSHDPFGELFF TGTGCCAGCAGCCATGACCCTTTCGGGGAGCTGTTTTTT
TRBJ2-1 TRBD2 TRBV29-1 NA CSVGGTSGRANEQFF TGCAGCGTGGGCGGGACTAGCGGGAGGGCCAATGAGCAGTTCTTC
TRBJ2-7 TRBD1 TRBV29-1 many CSAQATGGHEQYF TGCAGCGCTCAAGCGACAGGGGGCCACGAGCAGTACTTC
TRBJ2-1 TRBD2 TRBV7-3 NA CASSLNGPSGSRGEQFF TGTGCCAGCAGCTTAAATGGACCTAGCGGGAGTAGGGGTGAGCAGTTCTTC
TRBJ2-1 TRBD1 TRBV12-3/TRBV12-4 many CASVSGTGNEQFF TGTGCCAGTGTTTCCGGGACAGGGAATGAGCAGTTCTTC
TRBJ2-2 NA TRBV3-1 NA CASSSSPVVGELFF TGTGCCAGCAGCTCCAGCCCGGTGGTCGGGGAGCTGTTTTTT
TRBJ2-3 TRBD2 TRBV10-2 NA CATRLAGYTQYF TGCGCCACCAGACTAGCGGGATATACGCAGTATTTT
TRBJ2-3 NA TRBV5-6 NA CASTTLVGTQYF TGTGCCAGCACCACTCTAGTGGGTACGCAGTATTTT
TRBJ1-5 NA TRBV4-1 few CASSQDSITNQPQHF TGCGCCAGCAGCCAAGATAGCATTACGAATCAGCCCCAGCATTTT
TRBJ1-1 NA TRBV18 many CASSPRDPMNTEAFF TGTGCCAGCTCACCACGAGACCCTATGAACACTGAAGCTTTCTTT
TRBJ2-1 NA TRBV6-1 NA CASGSGSSYNEQFF TGTGCCAGCGGGTCGGGGAGCTCCTACAATGAGCAGTTCTTC
TRBJ1-1 NA TRBV27 few CASSSGTSSAFF TGTGCCAGCAGTTCAGGGACCTCAAGCGCTTTCTTT
TRBJ2-1 TRBD2 TRBV18 few CASSPETSGRDEQFF TGTGCCAGCTCACCAGAGACTAGCGGGAGGGATGAGCAGTTCTTC
TRBJ1-3 NA TRBV5-1 few CASSLGMTSGNTIYF TGCGCCAGCAGCTTGGGGATGACCTCTGGAAACACCATATATTTT
TRBJ2-2 NA TRBV6-2/TRBV6-3 NA CASSYRSGTGELFF TGTGCCAGCAGTTACCGTTCAGGCACCGGGGAGCTGTTTTTT
TRBJ2-1 NA TRBV20-1 NA CSARDPGLVGNEQFF TGCAGTGCTAGAGACCCGGGTTTGGTTGGCAATGAGCAGTTCTTC
TRBJ2-1 NA TRBV5-1 NA CASSPLNPLTGRKEQFF TGCGCCAGCAGCCCCCTCAACCCACTAACTGGGAGGAAGGAGCAGTTCTTC
TRBJ2-5 TRBD1 TRBV18 few CASSPTQGVQETQYF TGTGCCAGCTCACCTACCCAGGGGGTCCAAGAGACCCAGTACTTC
TRBJ1-1 NA TRBV20-1 NA CSASPTVEAFF TGCAGTGCTAGCCCGACGGTTGAAGCTTTCTTT
TRBJ2-2 NA TRBV11-2 NA CASSLLVATTGELFF TGTGCCAGCAGCCTTCTTGTAGCCACCACCGGGGAGCTGTTTTTT
TRBJ1-6 TRBD1 TRBV12-3/TRBV12-4 few CASSSRTGTLSPLHF TGTGCCAGCAGTTCACGGACAGGGACTCTTTCACCCCTCCACTTT
TRBJ1-5 TRBD1 TRBV20-1 NA CSARDSLNQPQHF TGCAGTGCGAGGGACAGTTTGAATCAGCCCCAGCATTTT
TRBJ1-2 TRBD1 TRBV12-3/TRBV12-4 few CASSFTGVGYGYTF TGTGCCAGCAGCTTTACAGGGGTAGGCTATGGCTACACCTTC
TRBJ2-3 TRBD2 TRBV20-1 NA CSAELAEAGPLTDTQYF TGCAGTGCGGAACTAGCGGAAGCTGGTCCCCTCACAGATACGCAGTATTTT
TRBJ1-1 TRBD1 TRBV6-1 NA CASQGVNLGAFF TGTGCCAGCCAGGGGGTCAATTTGGGAGCTTTCTTT
TRBJ2-7 TRBD1 TRBV24-1 NA CATSDNPGQGYEQYF TGTGCCACCAGTGATAACCCGGGACAGGGTTACGAGCAGTACTTC
TRBJ1-1 TRBD1 TRBV30 NA CAWWKGGRNTEAFF TGTGCCTGGTGGAAAGGGGGCAGGAACACTGAAGCTTTCTTT
TRBJ1-3 NA TRBV19 NA CASSPWTVRSGNTIYF TGTGCCAGTAGTCCTTGGACGGTGCGCTCTGGAAACACCATATATTTT
TRBJ1-4 NA TRBV12-3/TRBV12-4 NA CASSRPGTPNEKLFF TGTGCCAGCAGTCGCCCCGGGACTCCTAATGAAAAACTGTTTTTT
TRBJ2-7 NA TRBV6-1 NA CASSATASGEQYF TGTGCCAGCAGCGCGACAGCCTCGGGCGAGCAGTACTTC
TRBJ1-1 NA TRBV30 many CAWMRQGNTEAFF TGTGCCTGGATGAGGCAGGGGAACACTGAAGCTTTCTTT
TRBJ2-5 NA TRBV2 NA CASRTSTETQYF TGTGCCAGCAGGACTAGTACCGAGACCCAGTACTTC
TRBJ2-7 TRBD2 TRBV10-3 many CAISPGVGLSYEQYF TGTGCCATCAGCCCTGGGGTGGGACTATCCTACGAGCAGTACTTC
TRBJ1-5 NA TRBV30 many CAWSVRGNQPQHF TGTGCCTGGAGTGTTCGCGGCAATCAGCCCCAGCATTTT
TRBJ2-5 TRBD1 TRBV2 many CASRRGLGETQYF TGTGCCAGCCGCAGGGGGCTGGGAGAGACCCAGTACTTC
TRBJ1-1 NA TRBV5-1 many CASSLVSQNTEAFF TGCGCCAGCAGCTTGGTGTCGCAGAACACTGAAGCTTTCTTT
TRBJ2-7 TRBD1 TRBV20-1 few CSARDRGQGGSYEQYF TGCAGTGCTAGAGACCGGGGACAGGGTGGTTCCTACGAGCAGTACTTC
TRBJ2-7 NA TRBV5-6 NA CASSYWDIGEQYF TGTGCCAGCAGCTACTGGGACATTGGCGAGCAGTACTTC
TRBJ2-2 NA TRBV10-1 few CASSVVRYDTGELFF TGCGCCAGCAGTGTGGTTCGTTATGACACCGGGGAGCTGTTTTTT
TRBJ2-1 TRBD1 TRBV11-3 many CASSDGQGLSDEQFF TGTGCCAGCAGCGATGGACAGGGGCTGTCCGATGAGCAGTTCTTC
TRBJ2-4 TRBD1 TRBV18 NA CASSPLRTGRGLDIQYF TGTGCCAGCTCACCCCTTCGGACAGGAAGGGGGTTGGACATTCAGTACTTC
TRBJ2-5 NA TRBV20-1 many CSASPVTLGETQYF TGCAGTGCTAGCCCGGTTACCCTTGGAGAGACCCAGTACTTC